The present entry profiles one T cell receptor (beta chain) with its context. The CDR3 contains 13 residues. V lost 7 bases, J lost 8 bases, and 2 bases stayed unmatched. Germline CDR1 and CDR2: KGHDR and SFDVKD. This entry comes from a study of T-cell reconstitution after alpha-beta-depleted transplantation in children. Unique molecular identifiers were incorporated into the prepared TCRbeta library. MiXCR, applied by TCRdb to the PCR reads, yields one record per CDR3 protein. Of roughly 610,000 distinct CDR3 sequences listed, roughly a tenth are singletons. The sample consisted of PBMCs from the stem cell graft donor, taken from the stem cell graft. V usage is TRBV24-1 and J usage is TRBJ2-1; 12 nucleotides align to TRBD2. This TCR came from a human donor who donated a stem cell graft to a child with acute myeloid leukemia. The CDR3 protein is CATRLAGGDEQFF. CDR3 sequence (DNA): TGTGCCACCAGGCTAGCGGGAGGGGATGAGCAGTTCTTC.